This T cell receptor beta chain came from a study of T cell responses to AZD1222 COVID-19 vaccine. V lost 9 bases and J 12 bases, leaving 17 bases between the germline ends. The CDR3 consists of 11 residues. Germline V gene sequence: CDR1 MDHEN, CDR2 SYDVKM. The repertoire was sequenced with immunoSEQ multiplex PCR; TCRdb's copy has only in-frame clones and lacks some. Seen here are approximately 260,000 clones, about 92% observed once, and the top ten hold 0.55%. This TCR came from an adult in good health. The chain carries TRBV28 and TRBJ1-1; no clear D gene. The sequencing here drew on peripheral blood, taken on day 0 of AZD1222 vaccination. The CDR3 DNA is TGTGCCAGTCGAGCGGGCGCGAAATCTTTCTTT. This sequence encodes CASRAGAKSFF.